This passage covers 17 T cell receptor beta chains from one sample sequenced in a study of a mutant IDH1 vaccine in newly diagnosed glioma. Sequencing was performed with immunoSEQ multiplex PCR; in TCRdb, only in-frame clones are kept and a portion is missing. The sample records roughly 51,000 clones, around 84% being singletons. Their antigen targets remain unknown. Time point noted: week 47, end of study. All doses held 300 ug of mutant IDH1 20-mer peptide, with topical imiquimod. Specimen: PBMCs, collected from a glioma patient whose treatment included an IDH1 peptide vaccine. Receptors originate from a woman aged 25 to 39 with glioma. Some clones in this sample may be carry-over from other donors' samples.

The J gene is TRBJ2-7, the V gene TRBV29-1; D not certain. The CDR3 is made up of 13 amino acids. Trimming took 6 bases from V and 2 from J, leaving 14 bases between them. The germline V gene encodes CDR1 SQVTM and CDR2 ANQGSEA. This chain's CDR3 is CSVEQRGTYEQYF. Written as DNA, the CDR3 is TGCAGCGTGGAACAAAGAGGTACCTACGAGCAGTACTTC.

The rearrangement links TRBV25-1 to TRBJ2-5; D is perhaps TRBD1 or TRBD2 (6 bases each). V was pared by 4 bases and J by 2 bases, with 14 bases between. This CDR3 contains 15 residues. In germline, CDR1 is MGHDK, CDR2 SYGVNS. CDR3 nucleotide sequence: TGTGCCAGCAGTGCCCTAACGGGGGCTCAAGAGACCCAGTACTTC. Amino acid sequence: CASSALTGAQETQYF.

This clone was recorded a few times. The chain is built from TRBV5-4 and TRBJ1-1; D call uncertain. The CDR3 runs to 16 residues. CDR1 and CDR2 from the germline V gene are SGHNT and YYREEE (reference sequence). The ends were cut back, 4 bases at V and 0 bases at J, with 16 bases in the middle. CDR3 protein: CASSRKVRGVNTEAFF. The CDR3 DNA follows: TGTGCCAGCAGCCGAAAGGTTCGCGGAGTGAACACTGAAGCTTTCTTT.

For the CDR3, the DNA is TGTGCCAGCTCACGATCCAGAAGTTACAATGAGCAGTTCTTC. Its translation: CASSRSRSYNEQFF. This chain uses TRBV18 with TRBJ2-1; D gene ambiguous. CDR1 is KGHSH and CDR2 is LQKENI in the germline V gene. V lost 4 bases and J 4 bases, leaving 11 bases between the germline ends. The CDR3 covers 14 residues.

This chain connects TRBV4-1 to TRBJ1-2; D is unresolved. Trimming left V 4 bases short and J 0 bases short, with 9 bases between. The germline gives CDR1 MGHRA, CDR2 YSYEKL. The CDR3 contains 14 residues. The CDR3 spells CASSLAGPNYGYTF. CDR3 DNA sequence: TGCGCCAGCAGCCTCGCGGGTCCTAACTATGGCTACACCTTC.

The genes are TRBV30 and TRBJ1-1; 7 positions match TRBD1. Germline-derived CDR1 and CDR2 are GTSNPN and SVGIG (reference sequence). There are 16 residues in the CDR3. V gave up 3 bases and J gave up 3 bases; unmatched junction bases: 13. The CDR3 reads CAWRGLPYRGDTEAFF. The CDR3 bases are TGTGCCTGGAGGGGCCTACCGTACAGGGGAGACACTGAAGCTTTCTTT.

This sequence joins TRBV9 and TRBJ1-2; D ambiguous. Germline assignment: CDR1 SGDLS and CDR2 YYNGEE. CDR3 length: 14 amino acids. V shed 2 bases and J shed 4 bases, with 12 bases lying between them. The CDR3 DNA sequence: TGTGCCAGCAGCGTGGGGAAAGTGGGCTATGGCTACACCTTC. As protein: CASSVGKVGYGYTF.

The chain links TRBV19 to TRBJ2-7; TRBD1 aligns across 7 bases. In germline, CDR1 is LNHDA, CDR2 SQIVND (reference sequence). With V trimmed by 5 bases and J by 5 bases, 6 bases remained unmatched. The CDR3 has 13 residues. As DNA, the CDR3 is TGTGCCAGTAGTGTCGGGACAGCCAACGAGCAGTACTTC. Its translation: CASSVGTANEQYF.

The chain uses TRBV10-2 and TRBJ2-3, with 10 bases aligning to TRBD2. Germline trimming cut 6 bases from V and 5 bases from J; bases unmatched to any gene: 14. CDR1 WSHSY and CDR2 SAAADI come from the germline V gene. CDR3 length: 17 amino acids. Here the CDR3 DNA reads TGCGCCAGCAGCGCCGGTGGGACCGGGACTAGCGAAGATACGCAGTATTTT. This gives the protein CASSAGGTGTSEDTQYF.

The chain employs TRBV18 and TRBJ2-2; D is possibly TRBD1 (5 bases). Trimming stripped 7 bases from V and 0 bases from J, with 12 bases between. Germline CDR1 and CDR2: KGHSH and LQKENI. This CDR3 contains 15 residues. CDR3 in amino acids: CASYHRTPNTGELFF. The CDR3 DNA follows: TGTGCCAGCTACCACAGGACCCCGAACACCGGGGAGCTGTTTTTT.

The chain joins TRBV6-5 to TRBJ2-1; the D gene is possibly TRBD2 (6 bases). The CDR3 has 16 amino acids. Trimming removed 0 bases at V and 0 bases at J, with 9 bases between. Germline lookup yields CDR1 MNHEY and CDR2 SVGAGI. DNA of the CDR3: TGTGCCAGCAGTTACTCCTTAGCGGCCTCCTACAATGAGCAGTTCTTC. This encodes CASSYSLAASYNEQFF.

The chain uses TRBV27 and TRBJ2-7; 7 bases line up with TRBD2. Germline V gene sequence: CDR1 MNHEY, CDR2 SMNVEV (reference sequence). The CDR3 sequence is 12 residues long. Trimming removed 3 bases from V and 7 bases from J; junction bases left unmatched: 3. CDR3 protein: CASSLGGVEQYF. CDR3 nucleotide sequence: TGTGCCAGCAGTTTGGGAGGGGTTGAGCAGTACTTC.

The genes are TRBV4-2 and TRBJ2-5; 11 nucleotides align to TRBD2. Germline lookup yields CDR1 LGHNA and CDR2 YNFKEQ. V lost 1 base and J lost 3; bases outside the gene matches: 4. CDR3 length: 16 residues. This CDR3 is CASSQGLAGLEETQYF. The CDR3 region has the DNA TGTGCCAGCAGCCAAGGACTAGCGGGATTGGAAGAGACCCAGTACTTC.

The chain is built from TRBV2 and TRBJ1-4; TRBD1 aligns across 7 bases. Germline assignment: CDR1 SNHLY and CDR2 FYNNEI. Unmatched junction bases numbered 9, after V lost 6 bases and J lost 5 bases. The CDR3 totals 15 residues. The CDR3 nucleotides read TGTGCCAGCAGGGAACCGGGACAGAAAAATGAAAAACTGTTTTTT. Residues: CASREPGQKNEKLFF.

The chain recombines TRBV15 with TRBJ2-7; D not resolved. Germline CDR1 and CDR2: LNHNV and YYDKDF (reference sequence). V dropped 2 bases and J dropped 0 bases, with 5 bases sitting between them. The CDR3 has 13 residues. Here the CDR3 DNA reads TGTGCCACCAGCAGACTGCTCTCCTACGAGCAGTACTTC. Translation: CATSRLLSYEQYF.

This chain uses TRBV18 with TRBJ1-2, with 8 bases identical to TRBD1. Losses at the gene ends were 3 bases for V and 2 bases for J; bases not matched to a gene: 2. The germline gives CDR1 KGHSH, CDR2 LQKENI. CDR3 length: 14 residues. The DNA for the CDR3 is TGTGCCAGCTCACCGGACAGGGCGAACTATGGCTACACCTTC. Translating gives CASSPDRANYGYTF. The entire variable domain, with the rest obtained from reference TRBV18 and TRBJ1-2, is as follows: NAGVMQNPRHLVRRRGQEARLRCSPMKGHSHVYWYRQLPEEGLKFMVYLQKENIIDESGMPKERFSAEFPKEGPSILRIQQVVRGDSAAYFCASSPDRANYGYTFGSGTRLTVV.

V gene TRBV6-6 combines with J gene TRBJ1-3; 8 nucleotides match TRBD1. Trimming removed 7 bases from V and 2 bases from J; junction bases left unmatched: 10. CDR3 size: 16 residues. Germline V gene lookup returns CDR1 MNHNY and CDR2 SVGAGI (reference sequence). CDR3 sequence: CASIFAQGGAGNTIYF. The CDR3 bases are TGTGCCAGCATCTTTGCACAGGGGGGAGCTGGAAACACCATATATTTT.